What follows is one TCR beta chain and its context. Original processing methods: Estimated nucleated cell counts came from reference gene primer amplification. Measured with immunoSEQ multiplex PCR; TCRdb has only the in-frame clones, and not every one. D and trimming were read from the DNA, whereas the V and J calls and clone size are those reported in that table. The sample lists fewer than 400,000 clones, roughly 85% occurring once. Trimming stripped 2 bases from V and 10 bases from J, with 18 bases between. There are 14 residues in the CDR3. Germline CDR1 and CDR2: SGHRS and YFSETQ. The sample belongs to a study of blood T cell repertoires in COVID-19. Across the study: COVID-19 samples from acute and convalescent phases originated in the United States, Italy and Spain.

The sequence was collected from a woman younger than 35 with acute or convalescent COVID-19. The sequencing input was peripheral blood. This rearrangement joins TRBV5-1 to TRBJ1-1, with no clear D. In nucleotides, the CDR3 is TGCGCCAGCAGCTTCAAAGAGAGCGGGCTTGGAGCTTTCTTT. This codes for CASSFKESGLGAFF.